Listed here is a single T cell receptor beta chain. Its specificity is unknown. TCRdb called the 5' RACE reads again in MiXCR, with one record for every CDR3 protein. Altogether more than 150,000 distinct CDR3 sequences are present, 11% being singletons, with the ten largest covering roughly 3.8%. V lost 4 bases to trimming and J lost 1 base, with 7 bases between them. The CDR3 sequence is 13 residues long. Per germline, CDR1 PRHDT and CDR2 FYEKMQ (reference sequence). This sample is part of a study of T-cell memory formation after mild COVID-19. Study-wide results and limits: Second-wave clones with a day 37 peak had unconfirmed SARS-CoV-2 specificity.

The clonotype was recovered from a man aged 18-30 years who had mild COVID-19 (a few samples of this study predate the infection). Cell type and time point are not known. The material sequenced was PBMCs or a T cell subset sorted from them (not recorded which). The chain is built from TRBV13 and TRBJ2-5, with no clear D. CDR3 protein: CASSSRPQETQYF. CDR3 nucleotides: TGTGCCAGCAGCTCAAGACCCCAAGAGACCCAGTACTTC.